These 5 T cell receptor beta chains were all obtained from the same sample, sequenced in a study of radiation and T cells in renal cell carcinoma (dated by TCRdb to 2020 to 2022). Explained via the paper, the time point label denotes: tumor resected at nephrectomy. Interpreted using the paper, the treatment or condition label stands for: treatment-naive control, cytoreductive nephrectomy. Library creation used the immunoSEQ multiplex PCR assay. In TCRdb, the immuneACCESS table is reduced to in-frame sequences with V and J assigned. These tables do not hold every clone; where another copy was compared, an unresolved V gene accounts for under half, and the others remain unexplained. The sample contains about 16,000 clones, 62% of them found a single time. Of the sample, 17% is held by the ten largest clones. The starting material was tumor tissue, obtained from a patient whose treatment was nephrectomy without radiotherapy. The receptor source for this set is a man aged 55-75 years with renal cell carcinoma.

The rearrangement uses TRBV10-3 and TRBJ2-3; D remains ambiguous. The CDR3 has 12 amino acids. With 6 bases removed from V and 2 bases from J, the gap between germline ends came to 6 bases. CDR1 and CDR2 (germline): ENHRY, SYGVKD. CDR3 in amino acids: CAIRGDTDTQYF. The CDR3 nucleotides read TGTGCCATCAGGGGTGACACAGATACGCAGTATTTT.

This clone was seen more than once but under ten times. CDR3 residues: CASRLRQGNQPQHF. CDR3 in DNA: TGTGCCAGCAGACTCCGACAGGGCAATCAGCCCCAGCATTTT. This chain uses TRBV6-5 with TRBJ1-5; D might be TRBD1 (6 bases). Trimming took 6 bases from V and 2 from J, leaving 11 bases between them. The CDR3 has 14 amino acids. The germline gives CDR1 MNHEY, CDR2 SVGAGI.

The chain combines TRBV4-3 with TRBJ1-4; D is perhaps TRBD1 (6 bases). The germline CDR1 and CDR2 sequences are LGHNA and YSLEER. This CDR3 region has 15 residues. With 8 bases removed from V and 8 bases from J, the gap between germline ends came to 21 bases. CDR3: CASSKGDARGEKLFF. CDR3 DNA: TGCGCCAGCTCGAAGGGGGACGCTAGGGGGGAAAAACTGTTTTTT.

The gene calls are TRBV11-2 and TRBJ1-2, with 7 bases lining up with TRBD1. Germline assignment: CDR1 SGHAT and CDR2 FQNNGV. The CDR3 extends over 13 amino acids. Trimming took 1 base from V and 7 from J; bases not matched to a gene: 3. CDR3 sequence (DNA): TGTGCCAGCAGCTTAGGAACAGGGGTTGGCTACACCTTC. Encoded protein: CASSLGTGVGYTF.

V is TRBV11-2 and J is TRBJ2-2; perhaps TRBD2 as D (5 bases). V gave up 5 bases and J gave up 4 bases, with 17 bases separating them. The CDR3 runs 16 residues. Looked up from germline, CDR1 is SGHAT and CDR2 is FQNNGV. CDR3 sequence (DNA): TGTGCCAGCAGCCTTCGGCTCCTAGCCTCCACCGGGGAGCTGTTTTTT. It translates to CASSLRLLASTGELFF.